Listed below are T cell receptor beta chains from one sample, sequenced in a study of control samples from healthy donors and cancer patients. Measured with immunoSEQ multiplex PCR; TCRdb has only the in-frame clones, and not every one. The profile shows about 140,000 clones, roughly 94% of them singletons. The material sequenced was blood. The receptors here all came from a man aged 40-50 years in good health. Both conserved end residues are part of each CDR3. The D gene is left open where the match is weak. Clone size appears in some rows only: once, few, many, or a class for an expanded clone.

V	D	J	size	CDR3	DNA
TRBV6-6	-	TRBJ2-5	-	CASSYGQLQETQYF	TGTGCCAGCAGTTACGGTCAGCTCCAAGAGACCCAGTACTTC
TRBV3-1/TRBV3-2	-	TRBJ1-4	-	CASSHTGQGEKLFF	TGTGCCAGCAGCCATACTGGCCAGGGCGAAAAACTGTTTTTT
TRBV6-6	-	TRBJ2-7	-	CASGDIEQYF	TGTGCCTCCGGTGATATAGAGCAGTACTTC
TRBV5-6	TRBD1	TRBJ2-7	-	CASSEQGSYEQYF	TGTGCCAGCAGCGAACAGGGGTCCTACGAGCAGTACTTC
TRBV9	TRBD1	TRBJ2-6	-	CASSVDTGDHSGANVLTF	TGTGCCAGCAGCGTAGATACAGGGGACCACTCTGGGGCCAACGTCCTGACTTTC
TRBV4-1	-	TRBJ1-1	-	CASSLNTEAFF	TGCGCCAGCAGCCTGAACACTGAAGCTTTCTTT
TRBV4-3	TRBD1	TRBJ2-2	few	CASSPTGGIDGVTGELFF	TGCGCCAGCAGCCCGACAGGGGGCATTGACGGGGTGACCGGGGAGCTGTTTTTT
TRBV19	TRBD1	TRBJ2-2	-	CASSYRGLGTGELFF	TGTGCCAGTAGTTACAGGGGTCTAGGAACCGGGGAGCTGTTTTTT
TRBV25-1	TRBD1	TRBJ1-1	-	CASSELEGQGSTEAFF	TGTGCCAGCAGTGAATTGGAGGGACAGGGGAGCACTGAAGCTTTCTTT
TRBV5-4	-	TRBJ1-1	-	CASSLGGWSTEAFF	TGTGCCAGCAGCTTGGGGGGTTGGAGCACTGAAGCTTTCTTT
TRBV6-1	TRBD1	TRBJ1-5	-	CASSEAGRGSIQPQHF	TGTGCCAGCAGTGAAGCCGGCAGGGGGTCGATCCAGCCCCAGCATTTT
TRBV21-1	-	TRBJ1-2	-	CASSKEGEPRDYGYTF	TGTGCCAGCAGCAAAGAGGGGGAACCGAGGGACTATGGCTACACCTTC
TRBV28	TRBD2	TRBJ2-2	-	CASSEDRTSENTGELFF	TGTGCCAGCAGCGAAGACCGGACTAGCGAGAACACCGGGGAGCTGTTTTTT
TRBV6-2/TRBV6-3	-	TRBJ2-7	-	CASSWDSKALVHEQYF	TGTGCCAGCAGCTGGGACTCCAAAGCGCTCGTCCACGAGCAGTACTTC
TRBV6-4	-	TRBJ2-2	-	CASSTQRGTRELFF	TGTGCCAGCAGCACTCAACGGGGGACCCGGGAGCTGTTTTTT
TRBV6-9	TRBD1	TRBJ1-2	-	CASSSGQGNVEKANYGYTF	TGTGCCAGCAGTTCCGGACAGGGGAATGTCGAGAAAGCTAACTATGGCTACACCTTC